The 4 T cell receptor beta chains below were found in one sample sequenced in a study of blood T cell repertoires in COVID-19. The assay was immunoSEQ multiplex PCR, and TCRdb's table has in-frame clones only and misses some. Of a few hundred thousand clones detected, around 88% appear once; the ten largest clones hold 10% to 15%. Specimen: peripheral blood. Every receptor here comes from a woman aged 45-59 years with COVID-19, enrolled during active disease.

CDR3 loop: CASSPPREPNYGYTF. The CDR3 DNA reads as TGCGCCAGCAGCCCGCCGAGGGAGCCAAACTATGGCTACACCTTC. V usage is TRBV23-1 and J usage is TRBJ1-2; no clear D gene. TRBV23-1 is an open reading frame whose function is uncertain. V was pared by 6 bases and J by 2 bases, with 16 bases between. This CDR3 is built from 15 residues.

The chain is built from TRBV11-2 and TRBJ1-1; D unclear. CDR1 is SGHAT and CDR2 is FQNNGV in the germline V gene. Trimming took off 1 base at V and 0 bases at J, with 6 bases between the two ends. This CDR3 contains 14 residues. The CDR3 bases are TGTGCCAGCAGCTTAGGAGCTTTGAACACTGAAGCTTTCTTT. Its translation is CASSLGALNTEAFF.

CDR3 DNA: TGTGCCACCTCGGTTGGGGGAGGGGCGACTGAAGCTTTCTTT. It encodes CATSVGGGATEAFF. The chain is built from TRBV19 and TRBJ1-1, with D possibly being TRBD1 (5 bases). This CDR3 region has 14 residues. Trimming removed 10 bases at V and 5 bases at J, with 20 bases between. Germline CDR1 LNHDA, CDR2 SQIVND (reference sequence).

The chain uses TRBV7-3 and TRBJ2-3; 9 positions match TRBD2. The CDR3 runs 15 residues. Trimming removed 5 bases from V and 1 base from J; junction bases left unmatched: 4. The germline V gene encodes CDR1 SGHTA and CDR2 FQGTGA. This CDR3 reads CASSVRTSGTDTQYF. The CDR3 nucleotides read TGTGCCAGCAGCGTTAGGACTAGCGGCACAGATACGCAGTATTTT. Based on the CDR3 plus reference TRBV7-3 and TRBJ2-3, the full variable domain is GAGVSQTPSNKVTEKGKYVELRCDPISGHTALYWYRQSLGQGPEFLIYFQGTGAADDSGLPNDRFFAVRPEGSVSTLKIQRTERGDSAVYLCASSVRTSGTDTQYFGPGTRLTVL.